These T cell receptor beta chains were read from a single sample in a study of cytotoxic CD8 clonotypes in ibrutinib-treated CLL. Produced via immunoSEQ multiplex PCR; TCRdb's table is partial and in-frame only. The repertoire has some 200,000 clones, 72% of them found once; the top ten carry roughly 12%. The sequencing used PBMCs, collected after 24 months of ibrutinib treatment. These TCRs come from a human donor with chronic lymphocytic leukemia. Each CDR3 is given with its conserved first and last residue. The order of the fields is clone size, V gene, J gene, D gene, CDR3 protein, CDR3 DNA. A D gene is named only where the DNA matches it firmly. The size of a clone is reported for some rows only, either as once, few or many, or as a class for expanded clones.

.,TRBV6-1,TRBJ2-7,.,CASILPRDPTYEQYF,TGTGCCAGCATTCTACCCAGGGACCCAACCTACGAGCAGTACTTC
.,TRBV7-6,TRBJ2-1,.,CASSQTGRTYNEQFF,TGTGCCAGCAGCCAAACAGGGAGGACCTACAATGAGCAGTTCTTC
.,TRBV27,TRBJ2-1,TRBD1,CASTTIAGGKVPNEQFF,TGTGCCAGCACGACGATAGCAGGGGGAAAGGTCCCCAATGAGCAGTTCTTC
few,TRBV6-5,TRBJ2-7,.,CASSYRYEQYF,TGTGCCAGCAGCTACAGATACGAGCAGTACTTC
.,TRBV5-6,TRBJ2-3,.,CASSRPLNRGTDTQYF,TGTGCCAGCAGCCGGCCTCTAAACCGGGGCACAGATACGCAGTATTTT
.,TRBV14,TRBJ1-1,TRBD1,CASSQARDSEAFF,TGTGCCAGCAGCCAAGCGAGGGACAGCGAAGCTTTCTTT
.,TRBV29-1,TRBJ2-5,TRBD1,CSVEGRDRVQETQYF,TGCAGCGTTGAGGGTCGGGACAGAGTACAAGAGACCCAGTACTTC
.,TRBV6-1,TRBJ2-1,TRBD2,CASSDRTRFLYNEQFF,TGTGCCAGCAGTGACCGGACTAGATTCTTGTACAATGAGCAGTTCTTC
.,TRBV6-5,TRBJ2-7,TRBD2,CASSRGLADSYEQYF,TGTGCCAGCAGTCGAGGACTAGCGGATTCCTACGAGCAGTACTTC
.,TRBV29-1,TRBJ2-5,TRBD2,CSAQRGGGSGETQYF,TGCAGCGCACAGAGGGGTGGCGGGAGCGGAGAGACCCAGTACTTC
.,TRBV28,TRBJ1-5,.,CASSSRRGLNQPQHF,TGTGCCAGCAGTTCCCGTAGGGGGTTGAATCAGCCCCAGCATTTT
.,TRBV6-5,TRBJ2-7,.,CASRVPWYEQYF,TGTGCCAGCAGGGTTCCGTGGTACGAGCAGTACTTC
.,TRBV6-1,TRBJ1-1,.,CASSELGARSMNTEAFF,TGTGCCAGCAGTGAACTGGGGGCGCGAAGCATGAACACTGAAGCTTTCTTT
.,TRBV28,TRBJ1-5,.,CASSLRGLGGGDQPQHF,TGTGCCAGCAGTTTACGTGGTTTGGGGGGAGGTGATCAGCCCCAGCATTTT
.,TRBV6-1,TRBJ1-5,.,CASSLFSNQPQHF,TGTGCCAGCAGTTTATTTAGCAATCAGCCCCAGCATTTT
few,TRBV5-1,TRBJ2-6,.,CASSLARGSGANVLTF,TGCGCCAGCAGCTTGGCACGGGGATCTGGGGCCAACGTCCTGACTTTC
.,TRBV7-9,TRBJ1-2,.,CASSWDNYGYTF,TGTGCCAGCAGTTGGGACAACTATGGCTACACCTTC
.,TRBV29-1,TRBJ2-1,TRBD2,CSFGLAGGYEQFF,TGCAGCTTCGGGCTAGCGGGAGGATATGAGCAGTTCTTC
.,TRBV6-4,TRBJ2-1,TRBD2,CASSDSGSLFGGSRSYNEQFF,TGTGCCAGCAGTGACTCTGGTTCGTTGTTTGGCGGGAGTCGCTCCTACAATGAGCAGTTCTTC
.,TRBV5-1,TRBJ2-2,.,CASRLWGAANTGELFF,TGCGCCAGCAGGTTATGGGGGGCAGCGAACACCGGGGAGCTGTTTTTT
.,TRBV4-3,TRBJ2-7,TRBD2,CASSQDRPGGGYEQYF,TGCGCCAGCAGCCAAGATCGACCAGGCGGGGGCTACGAGCAGTACTTC
.,TRBV6-5,TRBJ1-1,.,CASSYSPRELNTEAFF,TGTGCCAGCAGTTACTCCCCCAGGGAACTTAACACTGAAGCTTTCTTT
few,TRBV28,TRBJ2-4,TRBD1,CASSSTGGSGKNIQYF,TGTGCCAGCAGTTCTACAGGGGGCTCGGGCAAAAACATTCAGTACTTC
.,TRBV11-1,TRBJ2-3,TRBD2,CASSTGTNADTQYF,TGTGCCAGCAGCACCGGGACTAACGCTGATACGCAGTATTTT
.,TRBV2,TRBJ2-1,TRBD2,CASSDTATSGLHNEQFF,TGTGCCAGCAGTGATACCGCGACTAGCGGCCTCCACAATGAGCAGTTCTTC
.,TRBV5-1,TRBJ2-5,.,CASSLGWGPQETQYF,TGCGCCAGCAGTCTGGGGTGGGGGCCCCAAGAGACCCAGTACTTC
.,TRBV25-1,TRBJ2-1,TRBD2,CASKPPGLAYYNEQFF,TGTGCCAGCAAGCCCCCGGGACTAGCGTATTACAATGAGCAGTTCTTC
.,TRBV4-2,TRBJ2-7,.,CASSQEVFELGYEQYF,TGTGCCAGCAGCCAAGAGGTGTTTGAGTTAGGATACGAGCAGTACTTC
.,TRBV18,TRBJ1-4,.,CASSPEVIRVYEKLFF,TGTGCCAGCTCACCAGAAGTTATTCGGGTGTATGAAAAACTGTTTTTT
.,TRBV27,TRBJ2-7,.,CASSSGEYYEQYF,TGTGCCAGCAGTTCAGGGGAGTACTACGAGCAGTACTTC
.,TRBV7-2,TRBJ2-7,.,CASSFVPSELYEQYF,TGTGCCAGCAGCTTCGTCCCTAGCGAACTCTACGAGCAGTACTTC
few,TRBV7-2,TRBJ2-7,TRBD2,CASSSTSGSYEQYF,TGTGCCAGCAGCTCGACTAGCGGAAGCTACGAGCAGTACTTC
.,TRBV4-2,TRBJ2-7,TRBD1,CASSHVIRDRGYYEQYF,TGTGCCAGCAGCCACGTGATCCGGGACAGGGGATACTACGAGCAGTACTTC
.,TRBV7-2,TRBJ2-6,TRBD2,CASSSGLAESSGANVLTF,TGTGCCAGCAGCTCGGGACTAGCAGAGAGCTCTGGGGCCAACGTCCTGACTTTC
.,TRBV11-3,TRBJ2-7,TRBD2,CASSARLAGVHEQYF,TGTGCCAGCAGCGCCCGACTAGCGGGAGTCCACGAGCAGTACTTC
.,TRBV4-2,TRBJ2-3,TRBD2,CASSQVPGASGIHTDTQYF,TGTGCCAGCAGCCAAGTCCCCGGGGCTAGCGGGATTCATACAGATACGCAGTATTTT
.,TRBV28,TRBJ2-7,TRBD1,CASTGTGVRYEQYF,TGTGCCAGCACCGGGACAGGGGTCCGCTACGAGCAGTACTTC
.,TRBV27,TRBJ2-7,.,CASSTRDTGGHEQYF,TGTGCCAGCAGTACCCGGGACACCGGGGGACACGAGCAGTACTTC
.,TRBV29-1,TRBJ2-2,.,CSVIAGGGGELFF,TGCAGCGTTATCGCTGGCGGAGGCGGGGAGCTGTTTTTT
.,TRBV19,TRBJ1-3,.,CASYQRMGNTIYF,TGTGCCAGTTACCAGAGAATGGGGAACACCATATATTTT
.,TRBV5-1,TRBJ2-5,.,CASSLTGGETQYF,TGCGCCAGCAGCTTGACAGGAGGGGAGACCCAGTACTTC
.,TRBV20-1,TRBJ2-1,.,CSARGSHEQFF,TGCAGTGCTAGAGGTTCTCATGAGCAGTTCTTC
.,TRBV4-2,TRBJ2-1,TRBD1,CASSPRDRAYNEQFF,TGTGCCAGCAGCCCCCGGGACAGGGCCTACAATGAGCAGTTCTTC
.,TRBV6-5,TRBJ2-5,.,CASSWGQHQETQYF,TGTGCCAGCAGCTGGGGACAACACCAAGAGACCCAGTACTTC
.,TRBV5-4,TRBJ2-1,TRBD2,CASSSGLAGEAEQFF,TGTGCCAGCAGCTCGGGACTAGCGGGAGAAGCTGAGCAGTTCTTC
.,TRBV7-8,TRBJ1-1,.,CASRPGPGNTEAFF,TGTGCCAGCAGACCGGGACCGGGGAACACTGAAGCTTTCTTT
.,TRBV27,TRBJ2-3,TRBD2,CASSPSGGGTQYF,TGTGCCAGCAGTCCGTCGGGGGGGGGTACGCAGTATTTT
.,TRBV30,TRBJ2-7,TRBD2,CAWSDPFLAGVHEQYF,TGTGCCTGGAGTGACCCGTTTCTAGCGGGAGTCCACGAGCAGTACTTC
.,TRBV11-2,TRBJ1-3,.,CASSLIGASGNTIYF,TGTGCCAGCAGCTTGATTGGGGCTTCTGGAAACACCATATATTTT
.,TRBV28,TRBJ1-2,.,CASSLERWSSRGAGYTF,TGTGCCAGCAGTTTGGAGCGTTGGTCAAGTAGAGGTGCTGGCTACACCTTC
.,TRBV28,TRBJ2-7,TRBD1,CASSSLPGQGYEQYF,TGTGCCAGCAGTTCTTTACCGGGACAGGGATACGAGCAGTACTTC
.,TRBV11-3,TRBJ2-1,TRBD2,CASSLGLAGGNEQFF,TGTGCCAGCAGCCTCGGACTAGCGGGAGGCAATGAGCAGTTCTTC
.,TRBV30,TRBJ2-1,TRBD2,CAWKWGGLAGGRNEQFF,TGTGCCTGGAAATGGGGAGGGCTAGCGGGAGGACGTAATGAGCAGTTCTTC
.,TRBV25-1,TRBJ1-2,.,CASSEVYGYTF,TGTGCCAGCAGTGAGGTCTATGGCTACACCTTC
.,TRBV30,TRBJ2-3,TRBD1,CAWSPVQGDTQYF,TGTGCCTGGAGTCCCGTACAGGGGGATACGCAGTATTTT
.,TRBV9,TRBJ2-1,TRBD2,CASSVRLAGGLSEQFF,TGTGCCAGCAGCGTCAGACTAGCGGGTGGATTGTCGGAGCAGTTCTTC
.,TRBV4-3,TRBJ2-5,TRBD2,CASSQVGLAGVRGETQYF,TGCGCCAGCAGCCAAGTGGGACTAGCGGGAGTGAGAGGAGAGACCCAGTACTTC
.,TRBV5-1,TRBJ2-2,.,CASSSTAVTGELFF,TGCGCCAGCAGCTCGACAGCGGTCACCGGGGAGCTGTTTTTT
.,TRBV2,TRBJ2-7,TRBD2,CASLPSGRRLGYEQYF,TGTGCCAGCCTTCCTAGCGGGAGGAGGTTAGGATACGAGCAGTACTTC
.,TRBV7-2,TRBJ2-1,.,CASSSGLPDTEQFF,TGTGCCAGCAGCTCGGGACTCCCCGACACTGAGCAGTTCTTC